The 32 T cell receptor beta chains listed next were all sequenced from one sample in a study of control samples from healthy donors and cancer patients. The assay was immunoSEQ multiplex PCR, and TCRdb's table has in-frame clones only and misses some. The sample lists 75,000 to 90,000 clones, 85% occurring once. The sample taken for sequencing was blood. The receptor set was obtained from a woman aged 40 to 50 in good health.

This CDR3 reads CASSLISLNTIYF. DNA of the CDR3: TGTGCCAGCAGCTTAATCTCCCTGAACACCATATATTTT. The genes are TRBV11-3 and TRBJ1-3; D gene ambiguous. Trimming cost V 2 bases and J 7 bases, with 9 bases left between them. The CDR3 is 13 residues long. The V gene's germline CDR1 is SGHNT and CDR2 YENEEA.

The chain uses TRBV4-3 and TRBJ1-3; tentative D call: TRBD1 (5 bases). The V end was cut by 4 bases, the J end by 4 bases, with 11 bases between. The germline CDR1 and CDR2 sequences are LGHNA and YSLEER. The length of the CDR3 is 14 residues. This CDR3 is CASSPGTAGNTIYF. For the CDR3, the DNA is TGCGCCAGCAGCCCCGGGACGGCGGGAAACACCATATATTTT.

This chain joins TRBV19 and TRBJ1-5, with D possibly being TRBD1 (5 bases). Trimming removed 1 base from V and 3 bases from J, with 13 bases in between. This CDR3 is built from 16 residues. Germline loops: CDR1 LNHDA, CDR2 SQIVND (reference sequence). The CDR3 region has the DNA TGTGCCAGTAGTATAGCGTACCGAGGGGACAATCAGCCCCAGCATTTT. Amino acid sequence: CASSIAYRGDNQPQHF.

V usage is TRBV2 and J usage is TRBJ1-1, with D hard to call. The V end was cut by 6 bases, the J end by 3 bases, with 11 bases between. Germline CDR1 is SNHLY and CDR2 is FYNNEI. The CDR3 length is 13 residues. CDR3 DNA sequence: TGTGCCAGCAGGGTCGAGGCAGACACTGAAGCTTTCTTT. It encodes CASRVEADTEAFF.

J is TRBJ1-3 and V is TRBV6-2 or TRBV6-3; D may be TRBD1 (5 bases). The V gene's germline CDR1 is MNHEY and CDR2 SVGEGT. V was trimmed by 2 bases and J by 2 bases, leaving 19 bases between them. The CDR3 runs to 18 residues. The CDR3 DNA reads as TGTGCCAGCAGTTACACCTACCCCGGGGGAGGCGCTGGAAACACCATATATTTT. The encoded protein is CASSYTYPGGGAGNTIYF.

The chain uses TRBV3-1 (or the pseudogene TRBV3-2) and TRBJ1-5, with a weak D call TRBD1 (5 bases). Between the trimmed V and J ends, which lost 5 bases and 6 bases, there was a span of 14 bases. Germline assignment: CDR1 LGHDT and CDR2 YNNKEL (reference sequence). The CDR3 has 14 residues. CDR3 sequence: CASSSGPSRQPQHF. In DNA form, the CDR3 reads TGTGCCAGCAGCTCGGGACCCTCCCGTCAGCCCCAGCATTTT.

This clone was counted once. The chain recombines TRBV6-5 with TRBJ1-5; tentative D call: TRBD1 (6 bases). V was cut by 8 bases and J by 0 bases, with 11 bases left in between. CDR1 MNHEY and CDR2 SVGAGI come from the germline V gene. The CDR3 is 14 residues long. The CDR3 is CASVGTLSNQPQHF. DNA for the CDR3: TGTGCCAGCGTTGGGACACTTAGCAATCAGCCCCAGCATTTT.

This chain connects TRBV15 to TRBJ2-1, with D possibly called TRBD1 or TRBD2 (5 bases each). V shed 1 base and J shed 10 bases, with 8 bases lying between them. This CDR3 comprises 12 residues. The germline V gene has CDR1 LNHNV and CDR2 YYDKDF (reference sequence). CDR3 nucleotide sequence: TGTGCCACCAGCAGAGGAGGGGCAGAGCAGTTCTTC. Translation gives CATSRGGAEQFF.

The chain has TRBV7-2 and TRBJ2-3, with 10 bases aligning to TRBD2. The CDR3 spans 16 residues. J lost 2 bases, V lost 2 bases, and 4 bases had no gene match. The germline gives CDR1 SGHTA, CDR2 FQGNSA. CDR3 amino acids: CASSLKAGGITDTQYF. CDR3 sequence (DNA): TGTGCCAGCAGCTTAAAAGCGGGGGGGATCACAGATACGCAGTATTTT.

The rearrangement links TRBV27 to TRBJ2-5; the match to TRBD2 covers 8 bases. The CDR3 sequence is 14 residues long. Trimming removed 0 bases from V and 5 bases from J; junction bases left unmatched: 2. Per germline, CDR1 MNHEY and CDR2 SMNVEV (reference sequence). CDR3 sequence reads: CASSLSGREETQYF. The CDR3 DNA sequence: TGTGCCAGCAGTTTATCCGGGAGGGAGGAGACCCAGTACTTC.

This chain's CDR3 is CASSIGREQETQYF. The CDR3 region has the DNA TGTGCCAGTAGTATTGGAAGGGAGCAAGAGACCCAGTACTTC. J is TRBJ2-5 and V is TRBV19, with TRBD2 as a possible D gene (5 bases). V was pared by 3 bases and J by 2 bases, with 10 bases between. Germline loops: CDR1 LNHDA, CDR2 SQIVND (reference sequence). The CDR3 has 14 residues.

This chain uses TRBV6-1 with TRBJ2-7; no definite D call. Per the germline V gene, CDR1 is MNHNS and CDR2 is SASEGT. This CDR3 contains 12 residues. V lost 3 bases to trimming and J lost 3 bases, with 6 bases between them. Here the CDR3 DNA reads TGTGCCAGCAGTGAGTCACTCTACGAGCAGTACTTC. Its translation is CASSESLYEQYF.

CDR3 sequence: CASSSRRGQGNEQFF. The CDR3 nucleotides are TGTGCCAGCAGCTCGCGGCGGGGTCAGGGGAATGAGCAGTTCTTC. The chain combines TRBV5-6 with TRBJ2-1; D tentatively reads TRBD1 or TRBD2 (6 bases each). Germline V CDR1 and CDR2: SGHDT, YYEEEE. This CDR3 contains 15 residues. V lost 3 bases and J lost 7, with 17 bases in between.

This CDR3 is CASSLFPPGRQGGRGANVLTF. DNA for the CDR3: TGTGCCAGCAGCTTGTTTCCACCTGGACGACAGGGAGGCCGTGGGGCCAACGTCCTGACTTTC. The chain carries TRBV7-8 and TRBJ2-6; D perhaps matches TRBD1 (7 bases). The germline V gene encodes CDR1 SGHVS and CDR2 FQNEAQ. The CDR3 has 21 amino acids. The V end lost 3 bases, the J end lost 3 bases, and 27 bases lay between the germline ends.

This clone was observed a single time. This sequence joins TRBV16 and TRBJ1-5; tentative D call: TRBD1 (5 bases). This CDR3 contains 16 residues. Germline V gene lookup returns CDR1 KGHSY and CDR2 FQNENV. Trimming stripped 5 bases from V and 0 bases from J, with 14 bases between. CDR3 coding DNA: TGTGCCAGCAGCGAAGGGGTCTGGAGTAGCAATCAGCCCCAGCATTTT. This sequence encodes CASSEGVWSSNQPQHF.

V and J are TRBV5-4 and TRBJ2-5; D is uncertain. The germline CDR1 and CDR2 sequences are SGHNT and YYREEE (reference sequence). Trimming left V 1 base short and J 4 bases short, with 8 bases between. The CDR3 is 13 amino acids. In DNA, the CDR3 is TGTGCCAGCAGCTTGTGGACGGTAGAGACCCAGTACTTC. Protein product: CASSLWTVETQYF.

This sequence joins TRBV9 and TRBJ1-4; 8 bases are shared with TRBD1. J lost 2 bases, V lost 3 bases, and 3 bases had no gene match. CDR1 and CDR2 from the germline V gene are SGDLS and YYNGEE. This CDR3 has 15 residues. The CDR3 protein is CASSEGTGTNEKLFF. Written as DNA, the CDR3 is TGTGCCAGCAGCGAGGGGACAGGCACTAATGAAAAACTGTTTTTT.

J is TRBJ1-1 and V is TRBV2; weak D call: TRBD1 (6 bases). Trimming pared 3 bases from V and 3 bases from J, leaving 11 bases between. Germline CDR1 reads SNHLY; CDR2 reads FYNNEI. The CDR3 spans 14 residues. CDR3 coding DNA: TGTGCCAGCAGTGAGGGAGGGGGGGACACTGAAGCTTTCTTT. Protein sequence: CASSEGGGDTEAFF.

V usage is TRBV30 and J usage is TRBJ1-6; D call uncertain. V gave up 0 bases and J gave up 4 bases, with 10 bases separating them. CDR3 length: 15 residues. Per germline, CDR1 GTSNPN and CDR2 SVGIG (reference sequence). The CDR3 loop reads CAWSVEQLYNSPLHF. In DNA, the CDR3 is TGTGCCTGGAGTGTAGAACAACTGTATAATTCACCCCTCCACTTT.

This rearrangement joins TRBV7-8 to TRBJ1-3, with a possible D match to TRBD1 (6 bases). The V end lost 1 base, the J end lost 8 bases, and 12 bases lay between the germline ends. This CDR3 has 14 amino acids. From germline, CDR1 is SGHVS and CDR2 FQNEAQ. This chain's CDR3 is CASSLGGRGDTIYF. The CDR3, as DNA: TGTGCCAGCAGCTTAGGTGGCAGGGGAGACACCATATATTTT.

The chain joins TRBV2 to TRBJ1-2; D not resolved. The CDR3 length is 13 residues. Germline CDR1 reads SNHLY; CDR2 reads FYNNEI. The V end lost 8 bases, the J end lost 4 bases, and 14 bases lay between the germline ends. CDR3 amino acids: CASRREGGYGYTF. The CDR3 DNA sequence: TGTGCCAGCCGCCGAGAGGGTGGCTATGGCTACACCTTC.

The chain combines TRBV6-5 with TRBJ2-1, with 8 nucleotides matching TRBD2. Germline CDR1 is MNHEY and CDR2 is SVGAGI. This CDR3 spans 14 amino acids. V gave up 2 bases and J gave up 9 bases; unmatched junction bases: 6. The CDR3 sequence: CASSYPLAGGEQFF. The CDR3 nucleotides are TGTGCCAGCAGTTACCCGCTTGCGGGGGGTGAGCAGTTCTTC.

This clone was counted between two and nine times. The chain couples TRBV21-1 to TRBJ2-7. TRBV21-1 is annotated as a pseudogene. The CDR3 loop spans 15 amino acids. CDR3 residues: CASSKEGDPTYEQYF. DNA of the CDR3: TGTGCCAGCAGCAAAGAAGGTGATCCGACCTACGAGCAGTACTTC.

The chain links TRBV4-1 to TRBJ2-7; 7 nucleotides agree with TRBD1. Germline CDR1 MGHRA, CDR2 YSYEKL. V lost 0 bases and J lost 0; bases outside the gene matches: 8. This CDR3 has 17 amino acids. DNA of the CDR3: TGCGCCAGCAGCCAAGAGAGGCGGACAGGATACTCCTACGAGCAGTACTTC. Translated: CASSQERRTGYSYEQYF.

The chain is built from TRBV5-6 and TRBJ1-6; the match to TRBD1 covers 9 bases. Germline CDR1 and CDR2: SGHDT and YYEEEE. The junction had 11 bases not matched to a gene; V was cut back by 3 bases and J by 10 bases. The CDR3 loop spans 16 amino acids. The CDR3 DNA is TGTGCCAGCAGCTCGCGAGGACAGGGGCTCAGGTCACCCCTCCACTTT. It is translated as CASSSRGQGLRSPLHF. Full variable domain (rest looked up from reference TRBV5-6 and TRBJ1-6): DAGVTQSPTHLIKTRGQQVTLRCSPKSGHDTVSWYQQALGQGPQFIFQYYEEEERQRGNFPDRFSGHQFPNYSSELNVNALLLGDSALYLCASSSRGQGLRSPLHFGNGTRLTVT.

CDR3 coding DNA: TGTGCCAGCTCACCAGTGGCAGGATACTACGAGCAGTACTTC. Residues: CASSPVAGYYEQYF. The chain has TRBV18 and TRBJ2-7; D gene ambiguous. Trimming shortened V by 2 bases and J by 3 bases, and 11 bases separated the two germline ends. This CDR3 comprises 14 residues. Germline V lookup: CDR1 KGHSH, CDR2 LQKENI.

The rearrangement joins TRBV6-2 or TRBV6-3 to TRBJ2-3; D is possibly TRBD1 or TRBD2 (5 bases each). The CDR3 runs 17 residues. V was cut by 4 bases and J by 1 base, with 18 bases left in between. Germline V gives CDR1 MNHEY, CDR2 SVGEGT. In DNA form, the CDR3 reads TGTGCCAGCAGTTCCAACACCGGGACCGGCGGCACAGATACGCAGTATTTT. Translation: CASSSNTGTGGTDTQYF.

The chain employs TRBV2 and TRBJ1-2; D gene uncertain. Between the trimmed V and J ends, which lost 3 bases and 1 base, there was a span of 15 bases. This CDR3 comprises 16 residues. Per the germline V gene, CDR1 is SNHLY and CDR2 is FYNNEI. The CDR3 sequence: CASSDRRISLNYGYTF. The CDR3 nucleotides are TGTGCCAGCAGTGATAGGCGCATTAGCCTTAACTATGGCTACACCTTC.

The chain combines TRBV12-3 or TRBV12-4 with TRBJ2-1, with a weak D call TRBD1 (5 bases). Trimming removed 6 bases from V and 9 bases from J, with 15 bases in between. CDR3 length: 13 residues. The CDR3 loop reads CASSLMDIPEQFF. CDR3 sequence (DNA): TGTGCCAGCAGCCTAATGGACATCCCTGAGCAGTTCTTC.

The chain has TRBV10-1 and TRBJ2-7; no reliable D call. The germline V and J ends were trimmed by 3 bases and 5 bases, with 11 bases remaining between them. The length of the CDR3 is 13 residues. Germline CDR1 is WNHNN and CDR2 is SYGVQD (reference sequence). This chain's CDR3 is CASSDNLWDEQYF. The DNA for the CDR3 is TGCGCCAGCAGTGATAATCTGTGGGACGAGCAGTACTTC.

The chain links TRBV3-1 (or the pseudogene TRBV3-2) to TRBJ1-6, with a weak D call TRBD1 (5 bases). This CDR3 spans 16 amino acids. Per the germline V gene, CDR1 is LGHDT and CDR2 is YNNKEL (reference sequence). Trimming took off 4 bases at V and 7 bases at J, with 17 bases between the two ends. Here the CDR3 DNA reads TGTGCCAGCAGCCGCCTCATAGGGACTGGCAATTCACCCCTCCACTTT. It codes for CASSRLIGTGNSPLHF.

The CDR3 reads CASTLKGTDTQYF. The CDR3 coding sequence is TGTGCCAGCACCCTAAAGGGCACAGATACGCAGTATTTT. The chain carries TRBV7-2 and TRBJ2-3, with D unclear. The CDR3 is 13 residues long. Germline-derived CDR1 and CDR2 are SGHTA and FQGNSA. With 7 bases removed from V and 1 base from J, the gap between germline ends came to 9 bases.